Below are 2 T cell receptor beta chains sequenced from a single sample in a study of regulatory T cells in long-lasting Graves disease. The TCR beta library used iRepertoire HTBI primers with Arm-PCR amplification of CDR3. Each CDR3 protein is one row after TCRdb ran MiXCR on the multiplex PCR reads. The profile shows about 460,000 distinct CDR3 sequences, 20% to 25% of them singletons. Time point meaning: persistent/refractory GD, antithyroid drugs over 5 years with positive TRAb. RNA extracted from PBMCs served as the sequencing template. Specimen: peripheral blood mononuclear cells (PBMCs), collected when the disease was refractory, from a patient treated with antithyroid drugs. These receptors originate from a female donor with Graves disease.

The chain couples TRBV15 to TRBJ2-1, with 11 positions matching TRBD2. Trimming removed 3 bases from V and 7 bases from J; junction bases left unmatched: 2. The CDR3 contains 14 residues. Germline CDR1 is LNHNV and CDR2 is YYDKDF (reference sequence). CDR3 bases: TGTGCCACCAGCAGGTTAGCGGGAGGGAATGAGCAGTTCTTC. Translation: CATSRLAGGNEQFF.

This clonotype was seen repeatedly, ten times or more. The chain uses TRBV9 and TRBJ2-5; 9 bases match TRBD1. Germline V gene sequence: CDR1 SGDLS, CDR2 YYNGEE. The CDR3 length is 15 residues. V lost 4 bases to trimming and J lost 2 bases; unmatched junction nucleotides: 6. The CDR3 protein is CASSIRTGEQETQYF. CDR3 DNA sequence: TGTGCCAGCAGCATAAGGACAGGGGAGCAAGAGACCCAGTACTTC.